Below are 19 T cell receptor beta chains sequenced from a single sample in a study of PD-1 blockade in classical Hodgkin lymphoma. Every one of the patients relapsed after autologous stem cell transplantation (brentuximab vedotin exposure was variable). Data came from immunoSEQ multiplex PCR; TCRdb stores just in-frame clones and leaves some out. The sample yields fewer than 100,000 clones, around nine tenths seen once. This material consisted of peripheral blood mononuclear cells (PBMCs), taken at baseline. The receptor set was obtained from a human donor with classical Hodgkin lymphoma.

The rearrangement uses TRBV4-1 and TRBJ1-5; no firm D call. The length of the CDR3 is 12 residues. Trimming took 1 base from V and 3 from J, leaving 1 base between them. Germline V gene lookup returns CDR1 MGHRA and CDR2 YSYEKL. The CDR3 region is CASSQANQPQHF. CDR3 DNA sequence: TGCGCCAGCAGCCAAGCCAATCAGCCCCAGCATTTT.

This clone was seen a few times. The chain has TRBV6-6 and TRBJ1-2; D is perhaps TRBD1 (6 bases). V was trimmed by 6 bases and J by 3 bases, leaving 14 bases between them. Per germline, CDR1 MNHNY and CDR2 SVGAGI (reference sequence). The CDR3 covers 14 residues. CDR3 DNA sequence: TGTGCCAGCAGGGGGACGGGGGCGGACTATGGCTACACCTTC. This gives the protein CASRGTGADYGYTF.

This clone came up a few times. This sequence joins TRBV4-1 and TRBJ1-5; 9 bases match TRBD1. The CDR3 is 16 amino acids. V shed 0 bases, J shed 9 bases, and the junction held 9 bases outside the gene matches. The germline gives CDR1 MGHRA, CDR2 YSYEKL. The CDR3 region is CASSQDDRGYSRPQHF. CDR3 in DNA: TGCGCCAGCAGCCAAGATGACAGGGGGTACTCAAGGCCCCAGCATTTT.

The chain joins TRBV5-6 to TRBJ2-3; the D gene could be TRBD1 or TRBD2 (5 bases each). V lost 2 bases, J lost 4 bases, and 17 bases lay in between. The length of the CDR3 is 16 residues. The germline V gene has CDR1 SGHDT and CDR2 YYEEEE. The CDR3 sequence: CASSFLGVMGADTQYF. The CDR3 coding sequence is TGTGCCAGCAGCTTTCTGGGTGTTATGGGGGCAGATACGCAGTATTTT.

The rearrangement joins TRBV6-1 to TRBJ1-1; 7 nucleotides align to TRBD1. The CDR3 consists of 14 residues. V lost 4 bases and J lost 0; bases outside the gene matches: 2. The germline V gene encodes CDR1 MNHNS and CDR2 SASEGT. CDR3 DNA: TGTGCCAGCAGTGTGACAGGGATGAACACTGAAGCTTTCTTT. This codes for CASSVTGMNTEAFF.

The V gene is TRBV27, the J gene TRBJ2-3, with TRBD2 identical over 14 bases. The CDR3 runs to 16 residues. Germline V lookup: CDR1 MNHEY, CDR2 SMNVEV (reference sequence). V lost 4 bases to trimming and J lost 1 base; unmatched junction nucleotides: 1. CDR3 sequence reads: CASSSGLAGGTDTQYF. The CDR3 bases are TGTGCCAGCAGTTCGGGACTAGCGGGAGGCACAGATACGCAGTATTTT.

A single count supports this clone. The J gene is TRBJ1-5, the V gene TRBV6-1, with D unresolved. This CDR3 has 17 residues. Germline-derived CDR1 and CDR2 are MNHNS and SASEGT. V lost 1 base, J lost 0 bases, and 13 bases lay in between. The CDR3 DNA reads TGTGCCAGCAGTGAAGGCCGCCTCAGACCTAGCAATCAGCCCCAGCATTTT. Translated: CASSEGRLRPSNQPQHF.

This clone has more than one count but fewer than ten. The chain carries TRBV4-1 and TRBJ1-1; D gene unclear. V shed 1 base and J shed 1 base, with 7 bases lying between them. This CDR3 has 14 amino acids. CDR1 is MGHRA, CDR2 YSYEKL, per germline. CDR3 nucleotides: TGCGCCAGCAGCCAAGCATGGGCGAACACTGAAGCTTTCTTT. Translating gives CASSQAWANTEAFF.

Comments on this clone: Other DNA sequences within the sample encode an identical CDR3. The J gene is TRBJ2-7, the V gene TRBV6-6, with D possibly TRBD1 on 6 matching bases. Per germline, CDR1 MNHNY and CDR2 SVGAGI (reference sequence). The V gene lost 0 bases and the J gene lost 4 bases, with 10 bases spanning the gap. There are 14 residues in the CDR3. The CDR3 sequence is CASSYSGTSYEQYF. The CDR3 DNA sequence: TGTGCCAGCAGTTACTCGGGGACATCATACGAGCAGTACTTC.

The CDR3 DNA is TGTGCCAGCAGCTTGAGGACAGGCCCCAACACTGAAGCTTTCTTT. Translated, it gives CASSLRTGPNTEAFF. V gene TRBV11-2 combines with J gene TRBJ1-1; 7 nucleotides align to TRBD1. The V and J ends lost 3 bases and 2 bases, in that order; junction bases with no gene match: 6. The CDR3 contains 15 residues. Looked up from germline, CDR1 is SGHAT and CDR2 is FQNNGV.

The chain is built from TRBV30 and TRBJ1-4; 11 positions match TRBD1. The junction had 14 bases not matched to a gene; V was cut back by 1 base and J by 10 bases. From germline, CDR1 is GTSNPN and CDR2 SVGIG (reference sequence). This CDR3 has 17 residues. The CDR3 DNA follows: TGTGCCTGGAGTGCCGGGACAGGGGGACGAGGTGGAGCAAAACTGTTTTTT. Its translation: CAWSAGTGGRGGAKLFF.

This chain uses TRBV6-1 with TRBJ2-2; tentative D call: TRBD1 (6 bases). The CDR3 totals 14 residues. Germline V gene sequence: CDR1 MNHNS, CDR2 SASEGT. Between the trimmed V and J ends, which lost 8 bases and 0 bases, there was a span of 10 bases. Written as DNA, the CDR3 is TGTGCCAGCTACGGGACAACGAACACCGGGGAGCTGTTTTTT. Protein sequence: CASYGTTNTGELFF.

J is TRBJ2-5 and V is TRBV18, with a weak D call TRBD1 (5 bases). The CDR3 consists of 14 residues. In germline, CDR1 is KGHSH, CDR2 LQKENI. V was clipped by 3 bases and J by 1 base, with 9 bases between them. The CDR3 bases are TGTGCCAGCTCACCTGTGACAGTCCAAGAGACCCAGTACTTC. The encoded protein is CASSPVTVQETQYF. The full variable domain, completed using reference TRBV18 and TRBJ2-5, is NAGVMQNPRHLVRRRGQEARLRCSPMKGHSHVYWYRQLPEEGLKFMVYLQKENIIDESGMPKERFSAEFPKEGPSILRIQQVVRGDSAAYFCASSPVTVQETQYFGPGTRLLVL.

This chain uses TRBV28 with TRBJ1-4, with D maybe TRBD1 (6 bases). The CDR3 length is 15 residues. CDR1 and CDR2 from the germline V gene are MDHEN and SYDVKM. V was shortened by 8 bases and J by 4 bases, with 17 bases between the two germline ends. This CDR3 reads CASALGGAVNEKLFF. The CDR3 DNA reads TGTGCCAGCGCCCTGGGGGGGGCGGTTAATGAAAAACTGTTTTTT.

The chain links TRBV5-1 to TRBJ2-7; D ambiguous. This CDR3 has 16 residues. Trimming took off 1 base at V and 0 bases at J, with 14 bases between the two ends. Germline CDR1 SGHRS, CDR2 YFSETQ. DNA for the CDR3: TGCGCCAGCAGCTTGAATCCAGACCTAAGCTCCTACGAGCAGTACTTC. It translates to CASSLNPDLSSYEQYF.

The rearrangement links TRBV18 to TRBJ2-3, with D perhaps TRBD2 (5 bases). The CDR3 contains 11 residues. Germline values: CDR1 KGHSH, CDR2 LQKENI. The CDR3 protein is CAGVRTDTQYF. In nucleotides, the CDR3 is TGTGCGGGAGTGCGGACAGATACGCAGTATTTT.

CDR3 in amino acids: CASRTTGRVYNEQFF. The CDR3 coding sequence is TGTGCCAGCAGGACCACGGGACGGGTCTACAATGAGCAGTTCTTC. The rearrangement uses TRBV6-1 and TRBJ2-1, with D perhaps TRBD1 or TRBD2 (5 bases each). CDR1 is MNHNS and CDR2 is SASEGT in the germline V gene. CDR3 length: 15 amino acids. With 6 bases removed from V and 3 bases from J, the gap between germline ends came to 15 bases.

CDR3 loop: CASINLGGRAGASYNEQFF. CDR3 sequence (DNA): TGTGCCAGCATCAATTTGGGAGGAAGAGCGGGAGCCTCCTACAATGAGCAGTTCTTC. The J gene is TRBJ2-1, the V gene TRBV28; 8 bases align to TRBD2. Germline values: CDR1 MDHEN, CDR2 SYDVKM. After removal of 7 bases from V and 0 bases from J, the junction contained 17 bases not matched to a gene. The CDR3 extends over 19 amino acids.

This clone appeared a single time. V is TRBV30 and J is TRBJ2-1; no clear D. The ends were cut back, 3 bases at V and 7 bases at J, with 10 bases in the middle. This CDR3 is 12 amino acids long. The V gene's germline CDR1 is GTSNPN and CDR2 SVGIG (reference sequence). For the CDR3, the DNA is TGTGCCTGGAGCTACACCGGGAATGAGCAGTTCTTC. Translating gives CAWSYTGNEQFF.